What follows are 5 T cell receptor beta chains derived from one specimen sequenced in a study of tissue T cells after allogeneic stem cell transplantation. Described time point: mouse harvest day 7 after allogeneic transplant. Tail vein injection delivered 10^7 T-cell-depleted bone marrow cells and 10^6 splenic CD5+ T cells. Only in-frame clones appear in the TCRdb table, and some are missing; sequencing was by immunoSEQ multiplex PCR. The sample has about 8,200 clones, less than 45% seen once. The sample was skin. Source of these receptors: a female BALB/c mouse given C57BL/6 T cells with graft-versus-host disease after an allogeneic hematopoietic cell transplant.

This clone was found a few times. The genes and germline here are from mouse. Read data end 1 residue before the CDR3 end; the end is taken from the germline J gene. The chain uses TRBV16 and TRBJ1-1; D call uncertain. The CDR3 runs 13 residues. V was clipped by 0 bases and J by 3 bases, with 5 bases between them. Germline V gene data show CDR1 as SGHSA and CDR2 as FRNQAP. The part of the CDR3 DNA that was read is TGTGCAAGCAGCTTAGACAGAGACACAGAAGTCTTC. Protein sequence: CASSLDRDTEVF. The CDR3 in full is CASSLDRDTEVFF.

Only a few counts were recorded for this clone. Mouse germline and gene names are used. The CDR3 goes on 1 residue after the read ends, and that part is filled in from the germline J gene. The rearrangement links TRBV13-1 to TRBJ2-7, with a possible D match to TRBD1 (5 bases). The CDR3 has 14 amino acids. V was trimmed by 2 bases and J by 1 base, leaving 10 bases between them. Germline CDR1 is NSHNY and CDR2 is SYGAGN. The CDR3 bases that were read are TGTGCCAGCAGTGACCAGGGAGGATCCTATGAACAGTAC. The encoded protein is CASSDQGGSYEQY. The CDR3 as a whole reads CASSDQGGSYEQYF.

Worth noting for this clone: The gene names here belong to mouse. From the germline J gene comes the end of the CDR3, since the read stops 1 residue before it. This sample also contains other DNA sequences that code for the same CDR3. The chain joins TRBV14 to TRBJ2-5, with D possibly matching TRBD1 (5 bases). Germline CDR1 and CDR2: SGHDT and FRDEAV. This CDR3 region has 14 residues. V dropped 1 base and J dropped 2 bases, with 8 bases sitting between them. The sequenced CDR3 bases are TGTGCCAGCAGTTTCAGGGGAGGCCAAGACACCCAGTAC. As protein: CASSFRGGQDTQY. The CDR3 as a whole reads CASSFRGGQDTQYF. Drawing the rest from reference TRBV14 and TRBJ2-5, the complete variable domain is EAGVTQSPRYAVLQEGQAVSFWCDPISGHDTLYWYQQPRDQGPQLLVYFRDEAVIDNSQLPSDRFSAVRPKGTNSTLKIQSAKQGDTATYLCASSFRGGQDTQYFGPGTRLLVL.

This clone was found a few times. Gene labels here are mouse ones. The read ends 1 residue before the CDR3 terminus; that terminus is restored from the germline J gene. This chain uses TRBV20 with TRBJ2-1; 7 bases are a match to TRBD2. Trimming cost V 2 bases and J 4 bases; bases outside gene matches: 2. Germline V gene sequence: CDR1 GFQATS, CDR2 STVNSAI. The CDR3 spans 13 residues. The CDR3 is CGARLGVYAEQFF. Partial CDR3 DNA: TGTGGTGCTAGGCTGGGGGTGTATGCTGAGCAGTTC. Complete variable domain (other parts from reference TRBV20 and TRBJ2-1): GALVYQYPRRTICKSGTSMRMECQAVGFQATSVAWYRQSPQKTFELIALSTVNSAIKYEQNFTQEKFPISHPNLSFSSMTVLNAYLEDRGLYLCGARLGVYAEQFFGPGTRLTVL.

Notes on this clone: These gene names are mouse names. The CDR3 goes on 1 residue after the read ends, and that part is filled in from the germline J gene. The chain is built from TRBV13-2 and TRBJ2-2; D might be TRBD2 (6 bases). Between the trimmed V and J ends, which lost 1 base and 6 bases, there was a span of 10 bases. The germline CDR1 and CDR2 sequences are NNHNN and SYGAGS (reference sequence). The CDR3 runs 14 residues. The covered CDR3 bases are TGTGCCAGCGGTGATCTGGGGCACGCCGGGCAGCTCTAC. This translates into CASGDLGHAGQLY. The whole CDR3 is CASGDLGHAGQLYF.